Listed here are 14 T cell receptor beta chains from one sample, sequenced in a study of blood T cell repertoires in COVID-19. Sequencing was performed with immunoSEQ multiplex PCR; in TCRdb, only in-frame clones are kept and a portion is missing. The sample lists 140,000 to 150,000 clones, 88% seen once, with 0.95% to 1.5% in the top ten. Sequenced input: PBMCs or T cells enriched from blood (not recorded which). These receptors all stem from a woman aged 30 to 39 with acute COVID-19.

DNA of the CDR3: TGTGCCAGCAGGATTCAGGGATCAAACACTGAAGCTTTCTTT. Its translation is CASRIQGSNTEAFF. The chain carries TRBV27 and TRBJ1-1, with D possibly being TRBD1 (5 bases). V lost 6 bases and J lost 2, with 13 bases in between. The CDR3 runs 14 residues. Germline values: CDR1 MNHEY, CDR2 SMNVEV (reference sequence).

The chain recombines TRBV11-2 with TRBJ2-1; D unclear. Germline CDR1 reads SGHAT; CDR2 reads FQNNGV. This CDR3 comprises 12 residues. The V and J ends lost 5 bases and 5 bases respectively, with 7 bases between them. As DNA, the CDR3 is TGTGCCAGCAGCCCTGAGGACAATGAGCAGTTCTTC. It codes for CASSPEDNEQFF.

The rearrangement links TRBV7-2 to TRBJ1-6, with 10 nucleotides matching TRBD1. Per germline, CDR1 SGHTA and CDR2 FQGNSA. CDR3 length: 15 amino acids. J was trimmed by 9 bases and V by 6 bases; bases with no gene match: 8. CDR3 residues: CASRQGQGSGSPLHF. CDR3 nucleotide sequence: TGTGCCAGCAGGCAGGGACAGGGGTCGGGTTCACCCCTCCACTTT.

The gene calls are TRBV25-1 and TRBJ2-5; 11 bases fit TRBD2. The CDR3 runs to 16 residues. Losses at the gene ends were 4 bases for V and 5 bases for J; bases not matched to a gene: 9. Per germline, CDR1 MGHDK and CDR2 SYGVNS. In nucleotides, the CDR3 is TGTGCCAGCAGTGCTCTCCTAGCGGGAGGCCGGGAGACCCAGTACTTC. It encodes CASSALLAGGRETQYF.

This chain uses TRBV11-2 with TRBJ2-1; 16 nucleotides match TRBD2. CDR1 and CDR2 (germline): SGHAT, FQNNGV. V dropped 3 bases and J dropped 6; count of bases not matched to a gene: 5. This CDR3 contains 17 residues. This CDR3 is CASSFGTSGRAVNEQFF. The DNA of the CDR3 is TGTGCCAGCAGCTTCGGGACTAGCGGGAGGGCCGTCAATGAGCAGTTCTTC.

This chain links TRBV9 with TRBJ2-1; TRBD2 aligns across 12 bases. This CDR3 has 17 amino acids. Germline V CDR1 and CDR2: SGDLS, YYNGEE. The J segment lost 0 bases and the V segment lost 3 bases, leaving 4 bases of the junction unmatched. This chain's CDR3 is CASSGRGLAGSYNEQFF. In DNA form, the CDR3 reads TGTGCCAGCAGCGGCCGGGGACTAGCGGGCTCCTACAATGAGCAGTTCTTC.

The genes are TRBV5-1 and TRBJ2-2; D unclear. Germline values: CDR1 SGHRS, CDR2 YFSETQ. This CDR3 is 15 amino acids long. The V gene lost 0 bases and the J gene lost 1 base, with 7 bases spanning the gap. CDR3 loop: CASSLVAGNTGELFF. In DNA, the CDR3 is TGCGCCAGCAGCTTGGTTGCAGGGAACACCGGGGAGCTGTTTTTT.

This rearrangement joins TRBV2 to TRBJ2-1; TRBD1 is a possible D gene (7 bases). The germline gives CDR1 SNHLY, CDR2 FYNNEI. V lost 4 bases to trimming and J lost 8 bases, with 18 bases between them. CDR3 size: 15 residues. The CDR3 region is CASSVGWQGGDEQFF. CDR3 DNA: TGTGCCAGCAGTGTTGGGTGGCAGGGGGGCGATGAGCAGTTCTTC.

The chain recombines TRBV7-2 with TRBJ1-2; 7 nucleotides line up with TRBD1. The CDR3 length is 14 residues. CDR1 is SGHTA, CDR2 FQGNSA, per germline. V shed 5 bases, J shed 3 bases, and the junction held 6 bases outside the gene matches. For the CDR3, the DNA is TGTGCCAGCAGCCAGGGACAGACTCACTATGGCTACACCTTC. Translation gives CASSQGQTHYGYTF.

The J gene is TRBJ2-7, the V gene TRBV30; TRBD1 might be the D (7 bases). Per the germline V gene, CDR1 is GTSNPN and CDR2 is SVGIG (reference sequence). CDR3 length equals 16 residues. Trimming took off 5 bases at V and 0 bases at J, with 20 bases between the two ends. DNA for the CDR3: TGTGCCTGGTTGGGACAGTCAGGGCGGGGCTCCTACGAGCAGTACTTC. Translating gives CAWLGQSGRGSYEQYF.

In this sample, this clone is medium-sized. The genes are TRBV6-2 or TRBV6-3 and TRBJ2-7, with 7 bases aligning to TRBD2. The CDR3 sequence is 15 residues long. J lost 0 bases, V lost 2 bases, and 4 bases had no gene match. CDR1 and CDR2 (germline): MNHEY, SVGEGT. Here the CDR3 reads CASSYLADTSYEQYF. The CDR3 DNA sequence: TGTGCCAGCAGTTACCTAGCGGATACCTCCTACGAGCAGTACTTC.

The J gene is TRBJ1-1, the V gene TRBV10-3, with D possibly being TRBD1 (5 bases). In germline, CDR1 is ENHRY, CDR2 SYGVKD. CDR3 length equals 14 residues. V lost 1 base and J 4 bases, leaving 10 bases between the germline ends. The CDR3 sequence: CAISEFRVGTEAFF. The CDR3 DNA is TGTGCCATCAGTGAGTTCAGGGTGGGCACTGAAGCTTTCTTT.

The chain combines TRBV5-1 with TRBJ2-1; possibly TRBD2 for D (5 bases). The length of the CDR3 is 12 residues. V was clipped by 4 bases and J by 4 bases, with 6 bases between them. From germline, CDR1 is SGHRS and CDR2 YFSETQ. CDR3 DNA: TGCGCCAGCAGCCGGGATTACAATGAGCAGTTCTTC. This translates into CASSRDYNEQFF.

This clone is a singleton in its sample. The chain has TRBV5-1 and TRBJ1-1; D is undetermined. The ends were cut back, 4 bases at V and 5 bases at J, with 12 bases in the middle. CDR1 and CDR2 (germline): SGHRS, YFSETQ. The CDR3 is 13 amino acids. CDR3 amino acids: CASSRGGGTEAFF. DNA for the CDR3: TGCGCCAGCAGCCGTGGAGGAGGGACTGAAGCTTTCTTT. The whole variable domain, remainder taken from reference TRBV5-1 and TRBJ1-1, is KAGVTQTPRYLIKTRGQQVTLSCSPISGHRSVSWYQQTPGQGLQFLFEYFSETQRNKGNFPGRFSGRQFSNSRSEMNVSTLELGDSALYLCASSRGGGTEAFFGQGTRLTVV.